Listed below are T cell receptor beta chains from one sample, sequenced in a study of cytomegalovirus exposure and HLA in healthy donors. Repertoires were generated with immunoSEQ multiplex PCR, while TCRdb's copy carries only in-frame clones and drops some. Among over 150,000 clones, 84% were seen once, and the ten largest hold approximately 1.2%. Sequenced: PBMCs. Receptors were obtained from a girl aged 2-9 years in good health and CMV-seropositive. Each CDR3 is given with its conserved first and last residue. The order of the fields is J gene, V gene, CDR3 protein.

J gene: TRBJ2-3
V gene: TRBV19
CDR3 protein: CASKEGGTDTQYF

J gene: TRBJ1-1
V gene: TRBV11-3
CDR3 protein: CASSLLVGQGAKAFF

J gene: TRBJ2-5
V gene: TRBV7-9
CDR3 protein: CASRPGGTSGQETQYF

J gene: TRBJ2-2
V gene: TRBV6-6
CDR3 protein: CASSLPSPSTGELFF

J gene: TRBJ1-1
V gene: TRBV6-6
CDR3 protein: CAIHRGLGTEAFF

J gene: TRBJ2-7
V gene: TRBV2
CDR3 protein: CASSPRTSVTYEQYF

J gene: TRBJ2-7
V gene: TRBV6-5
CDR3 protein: CASSYWGAHEQYF

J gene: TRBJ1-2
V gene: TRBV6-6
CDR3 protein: CATSRDRGENYGYTF

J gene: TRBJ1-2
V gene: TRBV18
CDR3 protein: CASSPGQGYGYTF

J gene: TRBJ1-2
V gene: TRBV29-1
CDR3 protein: CSVVTVGQAYGYTF

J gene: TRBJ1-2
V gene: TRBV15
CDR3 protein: CATSRVQGGYTF

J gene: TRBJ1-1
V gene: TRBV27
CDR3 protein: CASSLGQGARLTEAFF

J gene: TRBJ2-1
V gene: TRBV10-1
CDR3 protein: CASSRTGTEQFF

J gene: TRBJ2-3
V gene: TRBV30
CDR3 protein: CAWSGRGGSTDTQYF

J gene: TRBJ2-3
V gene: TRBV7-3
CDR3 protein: CASSYASGRRTDTQYF

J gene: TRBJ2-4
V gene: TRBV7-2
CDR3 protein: CASSFGGGGKNIQYF

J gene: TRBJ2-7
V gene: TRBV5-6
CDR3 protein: CASSLARAYEQYF

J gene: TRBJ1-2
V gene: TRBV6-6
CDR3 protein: CASSYRTGGGYGYTF

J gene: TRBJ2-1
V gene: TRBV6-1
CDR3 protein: CASSDLKTYRGEQFF

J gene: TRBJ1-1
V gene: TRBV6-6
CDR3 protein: CASRLGLGVNTEAFF

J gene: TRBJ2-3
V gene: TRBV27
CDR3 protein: CATQRRSTSDTQYF

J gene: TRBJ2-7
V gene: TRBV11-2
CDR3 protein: CASSLGTARAYEQYF

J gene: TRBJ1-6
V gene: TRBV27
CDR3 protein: CASSLSLRGPGSPLHF

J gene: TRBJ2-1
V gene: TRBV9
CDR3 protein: CASSVQGYEQFF

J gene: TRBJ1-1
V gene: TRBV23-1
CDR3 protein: CASSQSSGTDNLNTEAFF

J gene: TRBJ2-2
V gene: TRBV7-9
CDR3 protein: CASSGVLSGSEGTGELFF

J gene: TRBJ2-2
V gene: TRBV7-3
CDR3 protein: CASSLTSAATGELFF

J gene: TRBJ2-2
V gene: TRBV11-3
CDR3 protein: CASSSGVSIPGELFF

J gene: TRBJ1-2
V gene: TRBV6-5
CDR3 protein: CASSYLGQGNYGYTF

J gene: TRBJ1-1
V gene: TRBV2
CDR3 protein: CASSSGTANTEAFF

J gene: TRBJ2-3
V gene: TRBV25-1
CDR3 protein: CASSESGTIQNTQYF

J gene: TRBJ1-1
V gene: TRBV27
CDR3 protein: CASSRPGQANTEAFF

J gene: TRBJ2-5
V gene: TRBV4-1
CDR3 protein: CASSQTIGETQYF

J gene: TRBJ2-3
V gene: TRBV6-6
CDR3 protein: CASSSARATDTQYF

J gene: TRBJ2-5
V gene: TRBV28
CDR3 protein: CASSLYRQAQETQYF

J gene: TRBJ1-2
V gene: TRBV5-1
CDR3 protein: CASSSKMTGGDGYTF

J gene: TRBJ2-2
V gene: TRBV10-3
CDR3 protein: CAISWDRDTGELFF

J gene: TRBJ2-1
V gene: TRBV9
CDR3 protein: CASTFQGDNEQFF

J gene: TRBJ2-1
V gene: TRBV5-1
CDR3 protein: CASSWGLAGGSYNEQFF

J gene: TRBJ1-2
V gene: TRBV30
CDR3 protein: CAWGIGQEVSGYTF

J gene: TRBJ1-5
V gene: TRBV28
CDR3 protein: CASSPSPTGKAQHF

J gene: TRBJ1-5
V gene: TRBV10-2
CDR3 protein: CASSGGTGVQPQHF

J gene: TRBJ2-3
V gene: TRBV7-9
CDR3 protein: CASRAPGLADTDTQYF

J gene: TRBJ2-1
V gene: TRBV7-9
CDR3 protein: CASSLARGRSSYNEQFF

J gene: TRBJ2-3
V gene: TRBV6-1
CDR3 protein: CASSALSDTQYF

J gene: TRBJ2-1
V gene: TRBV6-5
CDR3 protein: CASSLLGRSYNEQFF

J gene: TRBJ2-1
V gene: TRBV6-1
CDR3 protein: CASREISGSHNEQFF

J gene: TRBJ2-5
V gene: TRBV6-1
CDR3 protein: CASNLDSQETQYF

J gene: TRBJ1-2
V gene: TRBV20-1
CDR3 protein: CSALQNYGYTF

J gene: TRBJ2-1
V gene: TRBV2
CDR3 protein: CASRNGTGKLHYNEQFF

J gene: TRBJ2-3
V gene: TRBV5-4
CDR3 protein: CASSLEGARGDTQYF

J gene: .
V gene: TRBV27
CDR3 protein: CASSGQGAYEQYF

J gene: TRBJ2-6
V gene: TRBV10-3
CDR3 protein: CAIGTAPLLGANVLTF

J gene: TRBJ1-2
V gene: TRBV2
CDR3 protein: CASSSRLYGYTF